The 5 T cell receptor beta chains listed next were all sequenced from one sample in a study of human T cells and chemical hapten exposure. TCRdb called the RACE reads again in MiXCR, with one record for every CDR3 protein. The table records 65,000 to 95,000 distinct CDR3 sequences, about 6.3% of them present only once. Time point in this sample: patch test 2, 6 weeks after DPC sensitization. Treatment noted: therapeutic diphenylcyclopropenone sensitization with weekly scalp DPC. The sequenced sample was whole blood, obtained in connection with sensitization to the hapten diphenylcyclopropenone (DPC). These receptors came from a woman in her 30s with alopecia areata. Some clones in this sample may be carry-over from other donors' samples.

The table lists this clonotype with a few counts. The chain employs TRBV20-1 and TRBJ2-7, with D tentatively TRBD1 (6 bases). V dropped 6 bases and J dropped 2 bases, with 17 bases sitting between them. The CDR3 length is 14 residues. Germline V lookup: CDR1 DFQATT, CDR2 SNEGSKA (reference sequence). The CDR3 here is CSARQANRAYEQYF. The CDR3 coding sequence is TGCAGTGCAAGACAGGCTAACCGCGCCTACGAGCAGTACTTC.

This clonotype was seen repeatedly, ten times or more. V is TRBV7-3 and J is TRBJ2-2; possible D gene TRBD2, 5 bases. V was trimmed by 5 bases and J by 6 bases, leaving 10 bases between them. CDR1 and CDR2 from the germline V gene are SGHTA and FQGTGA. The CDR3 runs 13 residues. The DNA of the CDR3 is TGTGCCAGCAGCGCGGGCATGGCCGGGGAGCTGTTTTTT. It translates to CASSAGMAGELFF.

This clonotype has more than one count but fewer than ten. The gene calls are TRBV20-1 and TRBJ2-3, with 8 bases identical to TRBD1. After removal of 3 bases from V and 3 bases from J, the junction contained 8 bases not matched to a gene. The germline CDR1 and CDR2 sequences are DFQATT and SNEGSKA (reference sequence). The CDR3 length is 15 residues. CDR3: CSASQQGVGTDTQYF. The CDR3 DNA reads TGCAGTGCTAGCCAACAGGGGGTGGGTACAGATACGCAGTATTTT.

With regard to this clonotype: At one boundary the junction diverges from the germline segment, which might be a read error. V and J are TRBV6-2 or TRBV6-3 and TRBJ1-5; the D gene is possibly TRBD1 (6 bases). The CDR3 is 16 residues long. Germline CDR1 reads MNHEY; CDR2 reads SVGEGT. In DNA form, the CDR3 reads TGTGCCAGCAGTTACGGGGGCAGCTGGGTAAATCAGCCCCAGAATTTT. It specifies CASSYGGSWVNQPQNF.

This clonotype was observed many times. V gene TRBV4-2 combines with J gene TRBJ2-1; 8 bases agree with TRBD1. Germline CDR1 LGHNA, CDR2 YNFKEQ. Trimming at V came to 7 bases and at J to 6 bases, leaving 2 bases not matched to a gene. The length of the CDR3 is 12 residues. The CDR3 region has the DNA TGTGCCAGCAATCAGGGGGCCAATGAGCAGTTCTTC. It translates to CASNQGANEQFF.